Below, 18 T cell receptor beta chains from the same sample are listed, as sequenced in a study of cytotoxic CD8 clonotypes in ibrutinib-treated CLL. Sequencing used immunoSEQ multiplex PCR; TCRdb keeps in-frame clones, though not all of them. The table shows around 70,000 clones, with about nine tenths occurring only once. This material consisted of PBMCs, taken after 12 months of ibrutinib treatment. These receptors originate from a human donor with chronic lymphocytic leukemia.

The chain has TRBV6-1 and TRBJ2-1; TRBD1 aligns across 9 bases. The CDR3 is made up of 15 amino acids. Germline V gene data show CDR1 as MNHNS and CDR2 as SASEGT. V shed 3 bases, J shed 12 bases, and the junction held 12 bases outside the gene matches. CDR3 sequence reads: CASSDFGTGPRRQFF. In DNA, the CDR3 is TGTGCCAGCAGTGACTTCGGGACAGGGCCACGCAGGCAGTTCTTC.

The gene calls are TRBV7-2 and TRBJ1-4; unclear D gene. In germline, CDR1 is SGHTA, CDR2 FQGNSA. V lost 3 bases and J 3 bases, leaving 14 bases between the germline ends. There are 16 residues in the CDR3. The chain's CDR3 is CASSLLHGEANEKLFF. The CDR3 DNA follows: TGTGCCAGCAGCTTGCTCCACGGGGAGGCTAATGAAAAACTGTTTTTT. Together with reference TRBV7-2 and TRBJ1-4, the CDR3 gives the full variable domain: GAGVSQSPSNKVTEKGKDVELRCDPISGHTALYWYRQSLGQGLEFLIYFQGNSAPDKSGLPSDRFSAERTGGSVSTLTIQRTQQEDSAVYLCASSLLHGEANEKLFFGSGTQLSVL.

This chain uses TRBV6-5 with TRBJ2-1; D gene ambiguous. This CDR3 has 15 residues. CDR1 is MNHEY, CDR2 SVGAGI, per germline. Trimming removed 6 bases at V and 0 bases at J, with 12 bases between. The CDR3 bases are TGTGCCAGCAGCCTCTCCGATAGCTCCTACAATGAGCAGTTCTTC. It encodes CASSLSDSSYNEQFF.

This chain connects TRBV5-1 to TRBJ2-3, with a weak D call TRBD1 (7 bases). Between the trimmed V and J ends, which lost 2 bases and 0 bases, there was a span of 13 bases. The CDR3 has 16 residues. Germline CDR1 and CDR2: SGHRS and YFSETQ. This CDR3 reads CASSLQQGTSTDTQYF. For the CDR3, the DNA is TGCGCCAGCAGCTTACAACAGGGGACTAGCACAGATACGCAGTATTTT. Looking up the rest from reference TRBV5-1 and TRBJ2-3 gives the full variable domain: KAGVTQTPRYLIKTRGQQVTLSCSPISGHRSVSWYQQTPGQGLQFLFEYFSETQRNKGNFPGRFSGRQFSNSRSEMNVSTLELGDSALYLCASSLQQGTSTDTQYFGPGTRLTVL.

The J gene is TRBJ1-2, the V gene TRBV10-2; 7 bases align to TRBD1. Germline V gene data show CDR1 as WSHSY and CDR2 as SAAADI. This CDR3 has 17 amino acids. The J segment lost 7 bases and the V segment lost 4 bases, leaving 18 bases of the junction unmatched. For the CDR3, the DNA is TGCGCCAGCAGTGTACATCGTCCCTCGACAGGGACGGCTGGCTACACCTTC. Encoded protein: CASSVHRPSTGTAGYTF.

The chain couples TRBV5-4 to TRBJ2-1; tentatively, D is TRBD1 or TRBD2 (5 bases each). V was cut by 5 bases and J by 8 bases, with 11 bases left in between. Germline loops: CDR1 SGHNT, CDR2 YYREEE (reference sequence). This CDR3 spans 12 amino acids. The CDR3 protein is CASSSGRYEQFF. As DNA, the CDR3 is TGTGCCAGCAGTTCGGGGCGCTATGAGCAGTTCTTC.

This chain links TRBV13 with TRBJ2-1; 8 bases agree with TRBD2. CDR3 length: 16 amino acids. The trim removed 5 bases at V and 7 bases at J, leaving 13 bases unmatched. Germline lookup yields CDR1 PRHDT and CDR2 FYEKMQ (reference sequence). Here the CDR3 reads CASSVTGGRIMNEQFF. As DNA, the CDR3 is TGTGCCAGCAGCGTAACTGGCGGGAGGATCATGAATGAGCAGTTCTTC. The full variable domain, with the rest looked up from reference TRBV13 and TRBJ2-1, is AAGVIQSPRHLIKEKRETATLKCYPIPRHDTVYWYQQGPGQDPQFLISFYEKMQSDKGSIPDRFSAQQFSDYHSELNMSSLELGDSALYFCASSVTGGRIMNEQFFGPGTRLTVL.

V gene TRBV19 combines with J gene TRBJ2-7; tentative D call: TRBD2 (6 bases). CDR3 length equals 18 residues. Trimming left V 1 base short and J 3 bases short, with 22 bases between. Germline CDR1 LNHDA, CDR2 SQIVND (reference sequence). The CDR3 protein is CASSIVGGIGSLRYEQYF. The CDR3 coding sequence is TGTGCCAGTAGTATAGTCGGGGGTATCGGCAGCCTCCGCTACGAGCAGTACTTC.

This chain uses TRBV28 with TRBJ1-2, with no clear D. CDR3 size: 15 residues. V was cut by 4 bases and J by 3 bases, with 15 bases left in between. Per the germline V gene, CDR1 is MDHEN and CDR2 is SYDVKM. The DNA for the CDR3 is TGTGCCAGCAGTTACTGGGCAGGACGGGACTATGGCTACACCTTC. Its translation: CASSYWAGRDYGYTF.

The sample holds one count of this clone. This chain joins TRBV27 and TRBJ2-1; possibly TRBD2 for D (6 bases). Germline loops: CDR1 MNHEY, CDR2 SMNVEV (reference sequence). The CDR3 totals 14 residues. Deletions cut 4 bases from V and 6 bases from J, with 13 bases between. Written as DNA, the CDR3 is TGTGCCAGCAGTTCCTTGACTAGTGGCAATGAGCAGTTCTTC. It encodes CASSSLTSGNEQFF.

The CDR3 nucleotides read TGCGCCAGCGTGAACGTAGCGGCCAATGAGCAGTTCTTC. Translation gives CASVNVAANEQFF. The chain is built from TRBV4-1 and TRBJ2-1; TRBD2 might be the D (6 bases). CDR1 is MGHRA, CDR2 YSYEKL, per germline. Trimming stripped 8 bases from V and 6 bases from J, with 14 bases between. The CDR3 is 13 residues long.

V and J are TRBV30 and TRBJ1-1; D not certain. The germline CDR1 and CDR2 sequences are GTSNPN and SVGIG (reference sequence). V was cut by 3 bases and J by 5 bases, with 10 bases left in between. There are 12 residues in the CDR3. The CDR3 bases are TGTGCCTGGAGCTCCCGTGGAACTGAAGCTTTCTTT. The encoded protein is CAWSSRGTEAFF.

This clone appeared a single time. CDR3 bases: TGTGCTAGTGGTTTGATCCTGGACAGGGTTGGAGAGACCCAGTACTTC. Residues: CASGLILDRVGETQYF. This rearrangement joins TRBV12-5 to TRBJ2-5, with TRBD1 matching over 8 bases. Per germline, CDR1 LGHNT and CDR2 FRNRAP. This CDR3 spans 16 amino acids. V lost 2 bases, J lost 4 bases, and 9 bases stayed unmatched. Full variable domain (missing parts from reference TRBV12-5 and TRBJ2-5): DARVTQTPRHKVTEMGQEVTMRCQPILGHNTVFWYRQTMMQGLELLAYFRNRAPLDDSGMPKDRFSAEMPDATLATLKIQPSEPRDSAVYFCASGLILDRVGETQYFGPGTRLLVL.

The rearrangement joins TRBV30 to TRBJ2-3; D is unresolved. Trimming cost V 0 bases and J 1 base, with 8 bases left between them. The CDR3 extends over 14 amino acids. Per the germline V gene, CDR1 is GTSNPN and CDR2 is SVGIG (reference sequence). The CDR3 here is CAWSVDLGTDTQYF. The CDR3 nucleotides are TGTGCCTGGAGTGTAGACTTAGGCACAGATACGCAGTATTTT.

J is TRBJ1-2 and V is TRBV19; 7 bases map to TRBD1. This CDR3 region has 15 residues. Germline CDR1 LNHDA, CDR2 SQIVND (reference sequence). Trimming at V came to 4 bases and at J to 2 bases, leaving 7 bases not matched to a gene. The CDR3 loop is CASSTGQKLNYGYTF. CDR3 DNA: TGTGCCAGTAGTACGGGACAGAAATTGAACTATGGCTACACCTTC.

The genes are TRBV11-3 and TRBJ2-2; 12 bases line up with TRBD2. V trimming: 1 base; J trimming: 3 bases; junction bases outside the gene matches: 3. CDR3 length: 17 amino acids. Germline CDR1 reads SGHNT; CDR2 reads YENEEA. The CDR3 loop reads CASSLGLAGVYTGELFF. CDR3 bases: TGTGCCAGCAGCTTAGGACTAGCGGGAGTTTACACCGGGGAGCTGTTTTTT.

The chain links TRBV6-1 to TRBJ2-1, with 13 bases fitting TRBD2. The CDR3 consists of 17 residues. Unmatched junction bases numbered 9, after V lost 3 bases and J lost 7 bases. CDR1 MNHNS and CDR2 SASEGT come from the germline V gene. CDR3 sequence (DNA): TGTGCCAGCAGTGACCCCCAGACTAGCGGGAGGAAGAATGAGCAGTTCTTC. Translating gives CASSDPQTSGRKNEQFF.

The J gene is TRBJ1-3, the V gene TRBV6-1; D not resolved. With 3 bases removed from V and 0 bases from J, the gap between germline ends came to 6 bases. Germline assignment: CDR1 MNHNS and CDR2 SASEGT. The CDR3 has 14 amino acids. In DNA form, the CDR3 reads TGTGCCAGCAGTGAGGTGAGCTCTGGAAACACCATATATTTT. Its translation: CASSEVSSGNTIYF.